A single sample gave rise to the 21 T cell receptor beta chains below, sequenced in a study of T-cell memory formation after mild COVID-19. TCRdb ran MiXCR on the 5' RACE reads and lists one entry per CDR3 protein. Of approximately 340,000 distinct CDR3 sequences in the sample, 10% to 15% were seen once. The sequenced sample consisted of PBMCs or a T cell subset sorted from them (not recorded which). Source of these receptors: a man between 18 and 29 years old who had mild COVID-19 (a few samples of this study predate the infection). Cell type and time point are not known.

This clonotype appeared a few times. The V and J genes are TRBV6-5 and TRBJ2-5, with D uncertain. The CDR3 length is 12 residues. CDR1 and CDR2 (germline): MNHEY, SVGAGI. V lost 5 bases and J lost 4, with 8 bases in between. This CDR3 reads CASSMKRETQYF. The CDR3, as DNA: TGTGCCAGCAGTATGAAGAGAGAGACCCAGTACTTC.

The chain has TRBV25-1 and TRBJ1-1; unclear D gene. Germline CDR1 MGHDK, CDR2 SYGVNS. Deletions cut 7 bases from V and 6 bases from J, with 15 bases between. The CDR3 is made up of 13 amino acids. Here the CDR3 DNA reads TGTGCCAGCACCCTGATGGGTTCCCCTGAAGCTTTCTTT. Protein sequence: CASTLMGSPEAFF.

This chain connects TRBV27 to TRBJ2-7; D call uncertain. CDR1 is MNHEY and CDR2 is SMNVEV in the germline V gene (reference sequence). The CDR3 is made up of 14 amino acids. Trimming took off 4 bases at V and 2 bases at J, with 12 bases between the two ends. The CDR3 spells CASSSGPGAYEQYF. In nucleotides, the CDR3 is TGTGCCAGCAGTTCAGGACCGGGCGCCTACGAGCAGTACTTC.

This clonotype appeared a few times. The chain links TRBV5-1 to TRBJ1-5; possible D gene TRBD1, 6 bases. V was clipped by 3 bases and J by 11 bases, with 15 bases between them. The germline V gene has CDR1 SGHRS and CDR2 YFSETQ. The CDR3 runs to 13 residues. The DNA of the CDR3 is TGCGCCAGCAGCTGGACAGTCGGAGGGGCCCAGCATTTT. It translates to CASSWTVGGAQHF.

This clonotype has a handful of counts. The chain couples TRBV7-9 to TRBJ2-1, with TRBD1 matching 7 bases. The germline CDR1 and CDR2 sequences are SEHNR and FQNEAQ (reference sequence). V trimming: 0 bases; J trimming: 7 bases; junction bases outside the gene matches: 6. The CDR3 runs 15 residues. The CDR3 here is CASSLADRVKNEQFF. For the CDR3, the DNA is TGTGCCAGCAGCTTAGCTGACAGGGTCAAGAATGAGCAGTTCTTC.

The chain recombines TRBV7-9 with TRBJ2-2, with TRBD1 as a possible D gene (6 bases). From germline, CDR1 is SEHNR and CDR2 FQNEAQ (reference sequence). The ends were cut back, 5 bases at V and 2 bases at J, with 18 bases in the middle. CDR3 length: 17 amino acids. This CDR3 reads CASSDQLGHLNTGELFF. The CDR3 DNA reads as TGTGCCAGCAGCGACCAGCTGGGACACTTAAACACCGGGGAGCTGTTTTTT.

The CDR3 spells CASSARGNDQPQHF. In DNA, the CDR3 is TGTGCCAGCAGCGCCAGGGGGAACGATCAGCCCCAGCATTTT. This chain links TRBV9 with TRBJ1-5; 7 nucleotides agree with TRBD1. Looked up from germline, CDR1 is SGDLS and CDR2 is YYNGEE. The CDR3 extends over 14 amino acids. The V gene end was trimmed by 3 bases and the J gene end by 5 bases; junction bases not matched to a gene: 5.

The rearrangement links TRBV3-1 to TRBJ1-2; D ambiguous. Germline V lookup: CDR1 LGHDT, CDR2 YNNKEL (reference sequence). V gave up 1 base and J gave up 4 bases, with 10 bases separating them. The CDR3 loop spans 14 amino acids. CDR3: CASSQATGPYGYTF. The CDR3 nucleotides read TGTGCCAGCAGCCAAGCCACCGGTCCCTATGGCTACACCTTC.

This clonotype has a handful of counts. The V call is TRBV9, the J call TRBJ2-3; the D is unclear. The germline CDR1 and CDR2 sequences are SGDLS and YYNGEE. The CDR3 runs to 13 residues. The ends were cut back, 0 bases at V and 2 bases at J, with 4 bases in the middle. The CDR3 reads CASSVAHTDTQYF. Written as DNA, the CDR3 is TGTGCCAGCAGCGTAGCTCACACAGATACGCAGTATTTT.

The rearrangement links TRBV12-3 or TRBV12-4 to TRBJ2-3; tentative D call: TRBD2 (6 bases). The CDR3 consists of 15 residues. Trimming shortened V by 2 bases and J by 7 bases, and 16 bases separated the two germline ends. The chain's CDR3 is CASSLLGGNSNTQYF. CDR3 in DNA: TGTGCCAGCAGTTTATTGGGCGGGAACTCAAATACGCAGTATTTT.

This clonotype occurred a few times. The rearrangement joins TRBV4-2 to TRBJ2-7, with TRBD2 as a possible D gene (6 bases). Per germline, CDR1 LGHNA and CDR2 YNFKEQ. This CDR3 comprises 14 residues. V lost 4 bases to trimming and J lost 3 bases, with 13 bases between them. The CDR3 nucleotides read TGTGCCAGCAGCCCACTCGGCGGGGACTACGAGCAGTACTTC. The encoded protein is CASSPLGGDYEQYF.

V is TRBV12-3 or TRBV12-4 and J is TRBJ2-3; D uncertain. V was pared by 2 bases and J by 1 base, with 10 bases between. This CDR3 has 15 amino acids. CDR3 nucleotides: TGTGCCAGCAGTTTAAGGCAAGGTGGCACAGATACGCAGTATTTT. The encoded protein is CASSLRQGGTDTQYF.

V usage is TRBV5-1 and J usage is TRBJ1-4, with a tentative D call TRBD1 (6 bases). With 0 bases removed from V and 2 bases from J, the gap between germline ends came to 11 bases. Germline V gives CDR1 SGHRS, CDR2 YFSETQ. The CDR3 consists of 16 residues. CDR3 in amino acids: CASSLAGTMTNEKLFF. The CDR3 DNA follows: TGCGCCAGCAGCTTGGCCGGGACAATGACTAATGAAAAACTGTTTTTT.

This clonotype turned up a few times. The chain joins TRBV28 to TRBJ2-7; TRBD2 is a possible D gene (6 bases). The ends were cut back, 1 base at V and 6 bases at J, with 10 bases in the middle. The CDR3 covers 13 residues. Germline V lookup: CDR1 MDHEN, CDR2 SYDVKM. The CDR3 loop reads CASSLSSGGEQYV. DNA for the CDR3: TGTGCCAGCAGTTTATCTTCCGGGGGCGAGCAGTACGTC.

The V gene is TRBV7-3, the J gene TRBJ2-3, with 8 bases lining up with TRBD2. V lost 2 bases and J lost 7; bases outside the gene matches: 11. This CDR3 spans 16 amino acids. Germline loops: CDR1 SGHTA, CDR2 FQGTGA. In DNA, the CDR3 is TGTGCCAGCAGCTTACGGGGTAGCGGGGTTAGGAATACGCAGTATTTT. It encodes CASSLRGSGVRNTQYF. The full variable domain, completed using reference TRBV7-3 and TRBJ2-3, is GAGVSQTPSNKVTEKGKYVELRCDPISGHTALYWYRQSLGQGPEFLIYFQGTGAADDSGLPNDRFFAVRPEGSVSTLKIQRTERGDSAVYLCASSLRGSGVRNTQYFGPGTRLTVL.

This clonotype was detected a few times. This chain uses TRBV7-9 with TRBJ2-7; 10 nucleotides align to TRBD2. Germline CDR1 and CDR2: SEHNR and FQNEAQ (reference sequence). Losses at the gene ends were 3 bases for V and 2 bases for J; bases not matched to a gene: 7. The CDR3 has 16 residues. CDR3 coding DNA: TGTGCCAGCAGCTTTTCTAGCGGGGGCCGACCCTACGAGCAGTACTTC. Its protein is CASSFSSGGRPYEQYF.

This clonotype came up a few times. This chain links TRBV7-9 with TRBJ2-7; TRBD2 matches 9 bases. CDR3 length: 14 residues. The J segment lost 0 bases and the V segment lost 5 bases, leaving 2 bases of the junction unmatched. CDR1 and CDR2 (germline): SEHNR, FQNEAQ (reference sequence). The chain's CDR3 is CASSISGSSYEQYF. DNA for the CDR3: TGTGCCAGCAGCATTAGCGGGAGCTCCTACGAGCAGTACTTC. Drawing the rest from reference TRBV7-9 and TRBJ2-7, the complete variable domain is DTGVSQNPRHKITKRGQNVTFRCDPISEHNRLYWYRQTLGQGPEFLTYFQNEAQLEKSRLLSDRFSAERPKGSFSTLEIQRTEQGDSAMYLCASSISGSSYEQYFGPGTRLTVT.

The V gene is TRBV30, the J gene TRBJ1-1, with 7 bases matching TRBD1. Germline V lookup: CDR1 GTSNPN, CDR2 SVGIG (reference sequence). This CDR3 contains 13 residues. J lost 5 bases, V lost 4 bases, and 7 bases had no gene match. The CDR3 DNA follows: TGTGCCTGGACAGGGGACAGAGTTACTGAAGCTTTCTTT. As protein: CAWTGDRVTEAFF.

A few counts support this clonotype. The chain employs TRBV12-3 or TRBV12-4 and TRBJ1-6; D remains unclear. V was pared by 7 bases and J by 4 bases, with 8 bases between. The CDR3 spans 13 residues. This CDR3 reads CASTQTYNSPLHF. The CDR3 nucleotides are TGTGCCAGCACTCAGACATATAATTCACCCCTCCACTTT.

V is TRBV29-1 and J is TRBJ1-2; 8 bases agree with TRBD1. This CDR3 has 11 residues. With V trimmed by 6 bases and J by 8 bases, 5 bases remained unmatched. The germline V gene encodes CDR1 SQVTM and CDR2 ANQGSEA. The CDR3 nucleotides read TGCAGCGTGCGAACAGGGGGAGGCTACACCTTC. Translated: CSVRTGGGYTF.

In its sample, this clonotype was seen a few times. The chain combines TRBV20-1 with TRBJ1-1; maybe TRBD1 (5 bases). V lost 0 bases to trimming and J lost 4 bases, with 15 bases between them. Germline V gene lookup returns CDR1 DFQATT and CDR2 SNEGSKA (reference sequence). The CDR3 runs to 15 residues. The CDR3 loop reads CSARDPQGGSTEAFF. The DNA for the CDR3 is TGCAGTGCTAGAGACCCTCAGGGAGGGAGCACTGAAGCTTTCTTT.